This TCR beta chain was recorded in a study of shared clonotypes between healthy human individuals. Clones were sequenced by immunoSEQ multiplex PCR, and TCRdb holds only the in-frame ones, with some missing. The sample carries about 960,000 clones, less than 85% recorded once. The receptor was isolated from a man aged 18 to 30 in good health. Sample: memory CD4+ T cells sorted from blood. Subset meaning: CD45RA-negative fraction.

This CDR3 reads CASSGRGPYGYTF. The CDR3 bases are TGTGCCAGCAGTGGCAGGGGGCCCTATGGCTACACCTTC. This chain connects TRBV28 to TRBJ1-2, with TRBD1 identical over 8 bases. This CDR3 is 13 amino acids long. V lost 5 bases, J lost 4 bases, and 3 bases stayed unmatched. CDR1 and CDR2 (germline): MDHEN, SYDVKM.